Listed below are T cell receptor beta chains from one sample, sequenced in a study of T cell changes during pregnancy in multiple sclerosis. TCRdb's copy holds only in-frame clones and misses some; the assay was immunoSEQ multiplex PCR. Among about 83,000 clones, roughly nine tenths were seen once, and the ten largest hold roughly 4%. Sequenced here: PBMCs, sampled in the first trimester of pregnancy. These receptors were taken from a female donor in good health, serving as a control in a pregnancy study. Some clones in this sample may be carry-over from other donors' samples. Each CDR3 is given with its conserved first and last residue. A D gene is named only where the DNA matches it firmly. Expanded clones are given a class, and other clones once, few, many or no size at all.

cdr3_aa: CASSDGQNTGELFF
cdr3_nt: TGTGCCAGCAGTGACGGACAGAACACCGGGGAGCTGTTTTTT
clone_size: .
d_call: .
v_call: TRBV6-4
j_call: TRBJ2-2

cdr3_aa: CASSREGHTDNEQFF
cdr3_nt: TGCGCCAGCAGCCGCGAGGGACATACAGACAATGAGCAGTTCTTC
clone_size: once
d_call: .
v_call: TRBV4-1
j_call: TRBJ2-1

cdr3_aa: CSSRGKRNYGYTF
cdr3_nt: TGCAGCTCCAGGGGTAAGAGGAACTATGGCTACACCTTC
clone_size: .
d_call: .
v_call: TRBV29-1
j_call: TRBJ1-2

cdr3_aa: CAWSRLSTEAFF
cdr3_nt: TGTGCCTGGAGTCGGTTGAGCACTGAAGCTTTCTTT
clone_size: few
d_call: .
v_call: TRBV30
j_call: TRBJ1-1

cdr3_aa: CTPSGEQFF
cdr3_nt: TGCACCCCCTCAGGTGAGCAGTTCTTC
clone_size: .
d_call: .
v_call: TRBV20-1
j_call: TRBJ2-1

cdr3_aa: CASAGGDLRVHF
cdr3_nt: TGTGCTAGTGCGGGGGGGGACCTACGAGTACATTTT
clone_size: few
d_call: .
v_call: TRBV12-5
j_call: TRBJ1-5

cdr3_aa: CASSTDTGANQPQHF
cdr3_nt: TGCGCCAGCAGCACAGACACAGGGGCAAATCAGCCCCAGCATTTT
clone_size: .
d_call: TRBD1
v_call: TRBV5-1
j_call: TRBJ1-5

cdr3_aa: CASSVNSPLHF
cdr3_nt: TGTGCCAGCAGCGTTAATTCACCCCTCCACTTT
clone_size: .
d_call: .
v_call: TRBV2
j_call: TRBJ1-6

cdr3_aa: CASSLAGTGVSDTQYF
cdr3_nt: TGCGCCAGCAGCTTGGCCGGGACAGGGGTATCGGATACGCAGTATTTT
clone_size: .
d_call: TRBD1
v_call: TRBV5-1
j_call: TRBJ2-3

cdr3_aa: CASSSLAGGQNEQYF
cdr3_nt: TGTGCCAGCAGTTCTCTAGCGGGGGGGCAGAACGAGCAGTACTTC
clone_size: .
d_call: TRBD2
v_call: TRBV28
j_call: TRBJ2-7

cdr3_aa: CASSDSGLNYEQYF
cdr3_nt: TGTGCCAGCAGTGATTCGGGACTAAACTACGAGCAGTACTTC
clone_size: .
d_call: TRBD2
v_call: TRBV6-1
j_call: TRBJ2-7

cdr3_aa: CASSLGESSYNEQFF
cdr3_nt: TGTGCCAGCAGCTTGGGAGAGAGCTCCTACAATGAGCAGTTCTTC
clone_size: .
d_call: .
v_call: TRBV5-4
j_call: TRBJ2-1

cdr3_aa: CASSLDGYNEQFF
cdr3_nt: TGCGCCAGCAGCTTGGACGGGTACAATGAGCAGTTCTTC
clone_size: .
d_call: .
v_call: TRBV5-1
j_call: TRBJ2-1

cdr3_aa: CASSIRSSADSNYGYTF
cdr3_nt: TGTGCCAGTAGTATAAGGAGCTCCGCGGACAGCAACTATGGCTACACCTTC
clone_size: .
d_call: .
v_call: TRBV19
j_call: TRBJ1-2

cdr3_aa: CARSLETSGIQETQYF
cdr3_nt: TGTGCCAGAAGCTTGGAAACTAGCGGGATACAAGAGACCCAGTACTTC
clone_size: .
d_call: TRBD2
v_call: TRBV5-3
j_call: TRBJ2-5

cdr3_aa: CASSDWATYEQYF
cdr3_nt: TGTGCCAGCAGTGACTGGGCCACCTACGAGCAGTACTTC
clone_size: .
d_call: .
v_call: TRBV2
j_call: TRBJ2-7

cdr3_aa: CSVEGGQGNRYGYTF
cdr3_nt: TGCAGCGTCGAGGGTGGACAGGGAAATCGCTATGGCTACACCTTC
clone_size: .
d_call: TRBD1
v_call: TRBV29-1
j_call: TRBJ1-2

cdr3_aa: CASRLIESGQPYNEQFF
cdr3_nt: TGCGCCAGCAGACTCATTGAATCGGGACAGCCCTACAATGAGCAGTTCTTC
clone_size: .
d_call: TRBD1
v_call: TRBV4-1
j_call: TRBJ2-1

cdr3_aa: CASRASGSHEAFF
cdr3_nt: TGTGCCAGCAGGGCCTCGGGGAGTCATGAAGCTTTCTTT
clone_size: .
d_call: .
v_call: TRBV6-5
j_call: TRBJ1-1

cdr3_aa: CASSHQGGGRNSPLHF
cdr3_nt: TGTGCCAGCAGCCATCAGGGCGGGGGGAGAAATTCACCCCTCCACTTT
clone_size: once
d_call: .
v_call: TRBV4-2
j_call: TRBJ1-6

cdr3_aa: CASSFSGTGGYEQFF
cdr3_nt: TGCGCCAGCAGTTTCTCCGGGACAGGGGGATATGAGCAGTTCTTC
clone_size: .
d_call: TRBD1
v_call: TRBV4-1
j_call: TRBJ2-1

cdr3_aa: CASSPPYGGTNEKLFF
cdr3_nt: TGTGCCAGCAGTCCACCCTACGGGGGAACTAATGAAAAACTGTTTTTT
clone_size: .
d_call: .
v_call: TRBV28
j_call: TRBJ1-4

cdr3_aa: CSVDRGQQTDTQYF
cdr3_nt: TGCAGCGTTGATAGGGGGCAGCAGACAGATACGCAGTATTTT
clone_size: .
d_call: TRBD1
v_call: TRBV29-1
j_call: TRBJ2-3

cdr3_aa: CASSPAVRGTYSNQPQHF
cdr3_nt: TGTGCCAGCTCACCAGCCGTCCGGGGGACCTATAGCAATCAGCCCCAGCATTTT
clone_size: .
d_call: .
v_call: TRBV18
j_call: TRBJ1-5

cdr3_aa: CASTGTGIGNQPQHF
cdr3_nt: TGTGCCAGCACGGGGACAGGGATTGGCAATCAGCCCCAGCATTTT
clone_size: .
d_call: TRBD1
v_call: TRBV6-1
j_call: TRBJ1-5

cdr3_aa: CASTPGDTEAFF
cdr3_nt: TGTGCCAGCACCCCGGGGGACACTGAAGCTTTCTTT
clone_size: .
d_call: .
v_call: TRBV6-6
j_call: TRBJ1-1

cdr3_aa: CSVAGDYGYTF
cdr3_nt: TGCAGCGTTGCAGGGGACTATGGCTACACCTTC
clone_size: .
d_call: .
v_call: TRBV29-1
j_call: TRBJ1-2

cdr3_aa: CAISEGTSVLGQFF
cdr3_nt: TGTGCCATCAGTGAGGGGACTAGCGTTCTAGGGCAGTTCTTC
clone_size: .
d_call: TRBD2
v_call: TRBV10-3
j_call: TRBJ2-1